This T cell receptor beta chain stems from a study of cytotoxic CD8 clonotypes in ibrutinib-treated CLL. General study points: Patients had baseline clonality above age-matched healthy donors, and this clonality moved with circulating CD8+ T-cell counts.

Method: immunoSEQ multiplex PCR; TCRdb's copy keeps in-frame clones and lacks some. The sample includes around 130,000 clones, 80% to 90% of them seen just once. The V end lost 7 bases, the J end lost 4 bases, and 16 bases lay between the germline ends. CDR3 length: 15 residues. Germline assignment: CDR1 MNHNY and CDR2 SVGAGI (reference sequence). Turning to this clone: Antigen specificity is unknown.

The sequencing here drew on PBMCs, taken after 24 months of ibrutinib treatment. This chain joins TRBV6-6 and TRBJ1-4; D is uncertain. The sequence came from a human donor with chronic lymphocytic leukemia. The CDR3, as DNA: TGTGCCAGCAAATACGGGAGAGGGATTAATGAAAAACTGTTTTTT. This encodes CASKYGRGINEKLFF.